These T cell receptor beta chains were read from a single sample in a study of identical twins. TCRdb re-analysed the 5' RACE reads in MiXCR, keeping a single row per CDR3 protein. The data hold some 500,000 distinct CDR3 sequences, with about 20% observed a single time. These data were also filed under a second study, of T cells expressing NK-cell markers.

The specimen sequenced was CD4+ T cells sorted from blood. These receptors were collected from a woman between 18 and 29 years old in good health. Both conserved end residues are part of each CDR3. A D gene is named only where the DNA matches it firmly. Rows give clone size only sometimes, using once, few, many, or a class for an expanded clone.

clone_size | j_call | v_call | d_call | cdr3_nt | cdr3_aa
few | TRBJ1-2 | TRBV20-1 | . | TGCAGTGCTAGAGATGGGGCTTCCGGCACCTTC | CSARDGASGTF
. | TRBJ2-5 | TRBV4-3 | . | TGCGCCAGCAGCCAAAAAGGGGGGAGAGCACAAGAGACCCAGTACTTC | CASSQKGGRAQETQYF
many | TRBJ2-3 | TRBV29-1 | . | TGCAGCGTTGCAGCCCTCCGTAAGGTCGATACGCAGTATTTT | CSVAALRKVDTQYF
few | TRBJ2-7 | TRBV12-3/TRBV12-4 | . | TGTGCCGTAGGGCTCTACGAGCAGTACTTC | CAVGLYEQYF
few | TRBJ2-7 | TRBV5-1 | . | TGCGCCAGCAGCTTGTGGTCAGGGGCCTACGAGCAGTACTTC | CASSLWSGAYEQYF
few | TRBJ1-4 | TRBV7-2 | . | TGTGCCAGCAGCTTAGTATCCGGGCTTAATGAAAAACTGTTTTTT | CASSLVSGLNEKLFF
. | TRBJ2-2 | TRBV6-8 | . | TGTGCCAGCATCGCCTCGGGGAGCGTCACCGGGGAGCTGTTTTTT | CASIASGSVTGELFF
. | TRBJ2-3 | TRBV7-9 | . | TGTGCCAGCAGCTTAGCCGCAGGGTGGGACACAGATACGCAGTATTTT | CASSLAAGWDTDTQYF
few | TRBJ2-1 | TRBV14 | . | TGTGCCAGCAGCCAACTTAGGGGAGTCCCACACAATGAGCAGTTCTTC | CASSQLRGVPHNEQFF
few | TRBJ2-1 | TRBV20-1 | TRBD2 | TGCAGTGCTAGGAGCGGGGGACACAATGAGCAGTTCTTC | CSARSGGHNEQFF
. | TRBJ2-3 | TRBV5-1 | . | TGCGCCAGCAGCTTGTGGACAGATACGCAGTATTTT | CASSLWTDTQYF
. | TRBJ2-3 | TRBV7-2 | . | TGTGCCAGCAGCGCGGGACCGGCGAGCACAGATACGCAGTATTTT | CASSAGPASTDTQYF
few | TRBJ2-5 | TRBV7-2 | . | TGTGCCAGCGGGTCATGGCCGCGTAGGGAGACCCAGTACTTC | CASGSWPRRETQYF
. | TRBJ2-3 | TRBV5-1 | TRBD1 | TGCGCCAGCAGTTTAACAGGGGACGATACGCAGTATTTT | CASSLTGDDTQYF
. | TRBJ1-1 | TRBV20-1 | TRBD1 | TGCAGTGCTAGAGATCCTCGGGACAGGGGGCGGAACACTGAAGCTTTCTTT | CSARDPRDRGRNTEAFF
few | TRBJ1-1 | TRBV30 | . | TGTGCCTGGAGTAGAGTAATCGCTGAAGCTTTCTTT | CAWSRVIAEAFF
few | TRBJ2-5 | TRBV12-3/TRBV12-4 | TRBD2 | TGTGCCAGCAGTCCCTCTAGCGGGGTCAAGCAAGAGACCCAGTACTTC | CASSPSSGVKQETQYF
few | TRBJ2-7 | TRBV12-3/TRBV12-4 | TRBD1 | TGTGCCAGCAGGACAGGGACGCCGACCGAGCAGTACTTC | CASRTGTPTEQYF
. | TRBJ1-3 | TRBV12-3/TRBV12-4 | . | TGTGCCAGCACCCGTAGTTGGAAGGGAACTTCTGGAAACACCATATATTTT | CASTRSWKGTSGNTIYF
many | TRBJ2-2 | TRBV12-3/TRBV12-4 | TRBD1 | TGTGCCAGCAAAGAAATCGGGACAGGGGAATCCGGGGAGCTGTTTTTT | CASKEIGTGESGELFF
few | TRBJ1-1 | TRBV4-1 | . | TGCGCCAGCAGCCTTGACTCGTTCACTTTCTTT | CASSLDSFTFF
. | TRBJ2-1 | TRBV24-1 | . | TGTGCCACCAGTGATTTGCAACGGAGACTAGATCCCAATGAGCAGTTCTTC | CATSDLQRRLDPNEQFF
. | TRBJ1-2 | TRBV19 | . | TGTGCCAGTAGTATAACCTTGACTTATGGCTACACCTTC | CASSITLTYGYTF
. | TRBJ2-5 | TRBV18 | . | TGTGCCAGCTCACCAGGACCCTCGTACCAAGAGACCCAGTACTTC | CASSPGPSYQETQYF
few | TRBJ1-1 | TRBV12-3/TRBV12-4 | . | TGTGCCAGCAGTCGGACCGGGACAATCACTGAAGCTTTCTTT | CASSRTGTITEAFF
few | TRBJ2-2 | TRBV20-1 | TRBD2 | TGCAGTGCTAGAAGCGGGAGAGGAAACACCGGGGAGCTGTTTTTT | CSARSGRGNTGELFF
few | TRBJ2-6 | TRBV6-5 | . | TGTGCCAGCAGTTACATCCATAGTGGGGACTCTGGGGCCAACGTCCTGACTTTC | CASSYIHSGDSGANVLTF
few | TRBJ1-2 | TRBV7-3 | TRBD1 | TGTGCCAGCACCGGACAGGGTTGGCATGGCTACACCTTC | CASTGQGWHGYTF
few | TRBJ2-1 | TRBV15 | . | TGTGCCACCAGCAGAGACGGCAATGAGCAGTTCTTC | CATSRDGNEQFF
few | TRBJ2-7 | TRBV3-1 | . | TGTGCCAGCAGCCGTCTCTCATGGGGCGAGCAGTACTTC | CASSRLSWGEQYF
once | TRBJ1-4 | TRBV5-1 | TRBD1 | TGCGCCAGCAGCCCTTCACCGGGACAGGGCGGCGAAAAACTGTTTTTT | CASSPSPGQGGEKLFF
. | TRBJ1-5 | TRBV2 | . | TGTGCCAGCAGTGAGTCGACTTCTCGTCAGCCCCAGCATTTT | CASSESTSRQPQHF
. | TRBJ1-2 | TRBV3-1 | TRBD1 | TGTGCCAGCAGCCAAGAGACAGGGTACCATGGCTACACCTTC | CASSQETGYHGYTF
. | TRBJ2-1 | TRBV4-1 | . | TGCGCCAGCAGCCCAAGAGATATCGACTACGGCCCCTACAATGAGCAGTTCTTC | CASSPRDIDYGPYNEQFF
few | TRBJ2-1 | TRBV20-1 | . | TGCAGTGCTAGATCCAGGGCTCCGGATGAGCAGTTCTTC | CSARSRAPDEQFF
few | TRBJ2-3 | TRBV20-1 | . | TGCAGTGCTAGAGAAGGCCCCGATTTGGATACGCAGTATTTT | CSAREGPDLDTQYF
few | TRBJ2-3 | TRBV12-3/TRBV12-4 | TRBD2 | TGTGCCAGCGACCAGGGCGGGGGAAATACGCAGTATTTT | CASDQGGGNTQYF
few | TRBJ2-2 | TRBV5-6 | . | TGTGCCAGCAGCTCACGTTATCACACCGGGGAGCTGTTTTTT | CASSSRYHTGELFF
many | TRBJ2-7 | TRBV5-1 | . | TGTGCCAGCAGTTCCGGGTCCTACGAGCAGTACTTC | CASSSGSYEQYF
. | TRBJ1-2 | TRBV27 | . | TGTGCCAGCAGATCCCCGGGGACTAACTATGGCTACACCTTC | CASRSPGTNYGYTF